These 2 T cell receptor beta chains were sequenced from one sample in a study of blood T cells in healthy people across ages. Combining a sample-barcoded 5' primer with a J-beta primer mix, a second PCR ran for 7 to 11 cycles. TCRdb independently ran MiXCR on the 5' RACE reads; one entry per CDR3 protein. The profile shows over 950,000 distinct CDR3 sequences, 35% to 40% of them singletons. The source material was blood. The source of these receptors is a man in his late teens or twenties in good health.

This clonotype was recorded at least ten times. This chain uses TRBV4-1 with TRBJ1-2; no reliable D call. CDR1 MGHRA and CDR2 YSYEKL come from the germline V gene. This CDR3 is built from 16 residues. Trimming took 0 bases from V and 8 from J, leaving 19 bases between them. The CDR3 reads CASSQDRARSYVGYTF. CDR3 coding DNA: TGCGCCAGCAGCCAAGATAGGGCACGGTCCTATGTGGGCTACACCTTC.

This clonotype was seen a few times. The V and J genes are TRBV12-3 or TRBV12-4 and TRBJ2-1; 9 bases fit TRBD2. V trimming: 7 bases; J trimming: 7 bases; junction bases outside the gene matches: 8. This CDR3 contains 14 residues. The CDR3 loop is CASTPGLAVNEQFF. The CDR3 bases are TGTGCCAGCACTCCGGGACTAGCTGTAAATGAGCAGTTCTTC.